A single sample gave rise to the 32 T cell receptor beta chains below, sequenced in a study of CD4 and CD8 cells across lung adenocarcinoma regions (dated by TCRdb to 2016 to 2018). Libraries came from PCR. Sequencing was carried out with a HiSeq X Ten. TCRdb reran the public reads through fastp at Q25 and MiXCR, keeping productive beta chains. Merged by CDR3 protein, the rows form single entries marked with the most common genes and DNA. The sample table shows around 16,000 distinct CDR3 sequences, and 55% are seen once. Of the sample, roughly 33% falls within the top ten clones. What was sequenced was CD8+ T cells from the center of a lung tumor. Reading the label with the study, this specimen's cell subset or site is: tumor center region. These receptors all come from a female donor with lung adenocarcinoma. The CD4 and CD8 labels of this study may be unreliable.

About this clonotype itself: At one end, the junction sequence differs from germline, possibly due to a read error. This chain joins TRBV6-1 and TRBJ2-4, with 8 bases lining up with TRBD2. This CDR3 is built from 15 residues. The V gene's germline CDR1 is MNHNS and CDR2 SASEGT. In nucleotides, the CDR3 is TGTGGCAGCAGTCCGGGGGGGGGAGCCAAAGATACGCAGTACTTC. Translating it yields CGSSPGGGAKDTQYF.

V and J are TRBV9 and TRBJ1-4; D unclear. CDR1 SGDLS and CDR2 YYNGEE come from the germline V gene. The ends were cut back, 1 base at V and 6 bases at J, with 10 bases in the middle. This CDR3 comprises 14 residues. The CDR3 region has the DNA TGTGCCAGCAGCGTACGTTGGGGAGATGAAAAACTGTTTTTT. Its protein is CASSVRWGDEKLFF. The entire variable domain, with the rest obtained from reference TRBV9 and TRBJ1-4, is as follows: DSGVTQTPKHLITATGQRVTLRCSPRSGDLSVYWYQQSLDQGLQFLIQYYNGEERAKGNILERFSAQQFPDLHSELNLSSLELGDSALYFCASSVRWGDEKLFFGSGTQLSVL.

By sample fraction, this clonotype is medium-sized. The rearrangement uses TRBV7-2 and TRBJ2-1, with D possibly being TRBD2 (6 bases). The end of the DNA fits TRBJ2-7 better, so the J call may be wrong. The CDR3 totals 15 residues. Germline V gives CDR1 SGHTA, CDR2 FQGNSA. The CDR3 DNA follows: TGTGCCAGCAGCTTAGATGGCGGGGCCTACAATGAGCAGTACTTC. It translates to CASSLDGGAYNEQYF.

This clonotype was observed once. The V gene is TRBV6-1, the J gene TRBJ1-1; 10 bases map to TRBD1. V shed 6 bases and J 5 bases; nucleotides not matched to a gene: 9. The germline V gene encodes CDR1 MNHNS and CDR2 SASEGT. The CDR3 runs 15 residues. In nucleotides, the CDR3 is TGTGCCAGCAGAAAATCCGGGACAGGGGTTACTGAAGCTTTCTTT. This sequence encodes CASRKSGTGVTEAFF.

The rearrangement uses TRBV6-1 and TRBJ1-1; TRBD1 is a possible D gene (5 bases). CDR1 and CDR2 from the germline V gene are MNHNS and SASEGT. CDR3 size: 13 residues. V was cut by 5 bases and J by 0 bases, with 7 bases left in between. The CDR3 loop is CASSPTVNTEAFF. As DNA, the CDR3 is TGTGCCAGCAGTCCGACAGTGAACACTGAAGCTTTCTTT.

This sequence joins TRBV7-2 and TRBJ2-1; D tentatively reads TRBD1 or TRBD2 (5 bases each). The J call may be incorrect, as the DNA end agrees better with TRBJ2-5. The CDR3 runs 15 residues. Germline CDR1 and CDR2: SGHTA and FQGNSA. The CDR3 loop reads CASSTGTRKRETQYF. Written as DNA, the CDR3 is TGTGCCAGCAGCACTGGGACGCGCAAGAGAGAGACCCAGTACTTC.

This chain joins TRBV12-3 or TRBV12-4 and TRBJ2-1; 9 bases align to TRBD2. V lost 5 bases and J lost 5; bases outside the gene matches: 16. The length of the CDR3 is 18 residues. The DNA of the CDR3 is TGTGCCAGCAGTGTGTGGGGGGCGGGCGGGGGGGGCGACAATGAGCAGTTCTTC. This codes for CASSVWGAGGGGDNEQFF.

The gene calls are TRBV7-6 and TRBJ1-1; D is uncertain. CDR3 length: 13 residues. CDR1 is SGHVS, CDR2 FNYEAQ, per germline. V was shortened by 5 bases and J by 1 base, with 8 bases between the two germline ends. In nucleotides, the CDR3 is TGTGCCAGCAGCAAGGACCAGAACACTGAAGCTTTCTTT. This translates into CASSKDQNTEAFF.

This clonotype was seen ten or more times. This chain joins TRBV5-6 and TRBJ2-1, with 10 nucleotides matching TRBD2. The junction had 10 bases not matched to a gene; V was cut back by 1 base and J by 0 bases. The germline V gene has CDR1 SGHDT and CDR2 YYEEEE. The CDR3 spans 19 residues. This CDR3 is CASSLTGTSVPSSYNEQFF. CDR3 DNA sequence: TGTGCCAGCAGCTTGACCGGGACTAGCGTTCCGAGCTCCTACAATGAGCAGTTCTTC.

The rearrangement links TRBV10-2 to TRBJ2-1; 10 nucleotides align to TRBD2. Losses at the gene ends were 3 bases for V and 0 bases for J; bases not matched to a gene: 5. There are 17 residues in the CDR3. Looked up from germline, CDR1 is WSHSY and CDR2 is SAAADI. The CDR3 DNA follows: TGCGCCAGCAGTGAAACGTCTAGCGGGAGCTCCTACAATGAGCAGTTCTTC. The encoded protein is CASSETSSGSSYNEQFF.

This chain joins TRBV6-1 and TRBJ2-3; no clear D gene. Germline V gene data show CDR1 as MNHNS and CDR2 as SASEGT. The CDR3 spans 15 residues. The germline V and J ends were trimmed by 3 bases and 0 bases, with 10 bases remaining between them. CDR3 in amino acids: CASSDRTDSTDTQYF. CDR3 DNA: TGTGCCAGCAGTGACCGAACGGATAGCACAGATACGCAGTATTTT.

This chain uses TRBV6-1 with TRBJ2-1; 8 bases agree with TRBD1. Germline V lookup: CDR1 MNHNS, CDR2 SASEGT. The length of the CDR3 is 11 residues. After removal of 6 bases from V and 14 bases from J, the junction contained 6 bases not matched to a gene. The CDR3 sequence is CASRAGGEEFF. The CDR3 coding sequence is TGTGCCAGCAGGGCAGGGGGCGAGGAGTTCTTC.

There are many counts of this clonotype. V usage is TRBV4-1 and J usage is TRBJ1-4; TRBD1 agrees at 8 bases. J gave up 5 bases and V 4 bases, and 3 bases lay outside the gene matches. CDR3 length: 14 amino acids. Germline CDR1 and CDR2: MGHRA and YSYEKL. Written as DNA, the CDR3 is TGCGCCAGCAGCCGTGGGACAGGCAATGAAAAACTGTTTTTT. This sequence encodes CASSRGTGNEKLFF.

Sample share makes this clonotype medium-sized (0.01 to 0.1%). The chain has TRBV6-5 and TRBJ1-2; D gene ambiguous. Trimming cost V 6 bases and J 4 bases, with 18 bases left between them. The V gene's germline CDR1 is MNHEY and CDR2 SVGAGI. This CDR3 is 15 amino acids long. CDR3 DNA sequence: TGTGCCAGCAGCCCTCGCGAGACAAACCTCTATGGCTACACCTTC. As protein: CASSPRETNLYGYTF.

The chain links TRBV7-2 to TRBJ1-5; TRBD1 matches at 7 bases. The V gene end was trimmed by 5 bases and the J gene end by 6 bases; junction bases not matched to a gene: 4. The CDR3 covers 13 residues. Germline CDR1 reads SGHTA; CDR2 reads FQGNSA. The CDR3 nucleotides read TGTGCCAGCAGCCTCTACAGGGGTCAGCCCCAGCATTTT. Translation: CASSLYRGQPQHF.

The gene calls are TRBV14 and TRBJ2-6, with 7 bases lining up with TRBD2. The CDR3 length is 19 residues. With 4 bases clipped from V and 0 bases from J, the junction kept 12 bases outside the gene matches. The germline CDR1 and CDR2 sequences are SGHDN and FVKESK. DNA of the CDR3: TGTGCCAGCAGCCCAAGCGGGGCAGGGATGTACTCTGGGGCCAACGTCCTGACTTTC. This gives the protein CASSPSGAGMYSGANVLTF. The full variable domain, its missing parts supplied by reference TRBV14 and TRBJ2-6, is EAGVTQFPSHSVIEKGQTVTLRCDPISGHDNLYWYRRVMGKEIKFLLHFVKESKQDESGMPNNRFLAERTGGTYSTLKVQPAELEDSGVYFCASSPSGAGMYSGANVLTFGAGSRLTVL.

This chain links TRBV6-1 with TRBJ2-4; D tentatively fits TRBD1 or TRBD2 (5 bases each). There are 16 residues in the CDR3. Trimming left V 5 bases short and J 10 bases short, with 24 bases between. The germline gives CDR1 MNHNS, CDR2 SASEGT. The chain's CDR3 is CASSPTGLRTKDIQYF. Here the CDR3 DNA reads TGTGCCAGCAGTCCTACGGGGCTCCGAACCAAAGATATTCAGTACTTC.

This clonotype was detected a few times. The genes are TRBV3-1 and TRBJ2-1; 8 positions match TRBD2. This CDR3 comprises 15 residues. J lost 4 bases, V lost 3 bases, and 5 bases had no gene match. Germline V gives CDR1 LGHDT, CDR2 YNNKEL (reference sequence). Written as DNA, the CDR3 is TGTGCCAGCAGCCACGGTAGCGGGGCGTACAATGAGCAGTTCTTC. Protein sequence: CASSHGSGAYNEQFF.

This clonotype is medium-sized (0.01 to 0.1%) within its sample. The V gene is TRBV6-1, the J gene TRBJ2-3; D ambiguous. V shed 6 bases and J shed 6 bases, with 16 bases lying between them. Germline-derived CDR1 and CDR2 are MNHNS and SASEGT. The CDR3 totals 14 residues. CDR3 DNA sequence: TGTGCCAGCAGGAAAGGGTTGGGCCGGGATACGCAGTATTTT. Translation gives CASRKGLGRDTQYF.

The chain recombines TRBV6-1 with TRBJ2-5; 13 bases fit TRBD2. The germline gives CDR1 MNHNS, CDR2 SASEGT. This CDR3 contains 15 residues. V dropped 7 bases and J dropped 5; count of bases not matched to a gene: 7. CDR3 protein: CASTGLAGEWETQYF. CDR3 DNA sequence: TGTGCCAGCACAGGACTAGCGGGAGAATGGGAGACCCAGTACTTC.

The chain is built from TRBV5-4 and TRBJ2-5; possible D gene TRBD1, 5 bases. There are 14 residues in the CDR3. V was pared by 5 bases and J by 5 bases, with 16 bases between. CDR1 SGHNT and CDR2 YYREEE come from the germline V gene (reference sequence). The CDR3 sequence: CASRQDTVQETQYF. CDR3 in DNA: TGTGCCAGCAGACAGGACACCGTACAGGAGACCCAGTACTTC.

This clonotype has just one count. An end of the junction differs from the germline gene, which may be a read error. The rearrangement joins TRBV6-1 to TRBJ2-3, with D possibly matching TRBD1 (5 bases). This CDR3 is built from 14 residues. CDR1 and CDR2 (germline): MNHNS, SASEGT. CDR3 sequence reads: CASRRTHTTDIQYF. The CDR3 DNA is TGTGCCAGCAGGAGGACACATACCACAGACATTCAGTACTTT.

The chain combines TRBV27 with TRBJ2-3, with D tentatively TRBD1 or TRBD2 (6 bases each). The DNA end is a closer match to TRBJ2-7, so the J assignment may be wrong. The CDR3 spans 16 residues. Germline CDR1 and CDR2: MNHEY and SMNVEV (reference sequence). The CDR3 sequence is CASRGLGGQSTDTQYF. CDR3 DNA sequence: TGTGCCAGCAGGGGTCTAGGGGGGCAGAGCACAGATACGCAGTACTTC.

The chain combines TRBV25-1 with TRBJ2-6; no clear D. Trimming removed 6 bases at V and 3 bases at J, with 6 bases between. The CDR3 sequence is 13 residues long. The germline V gene has CDR1 MGHDK and CDR2 SYGVNS. The CDR3 DNA reads as TGTGCCAGCAGAGGTGATGGGGCCAACGTCCTGACTTTC. Amino acid sequence: CASRGDGANVLTF.

In the case of this clonotype: Germline is not matched at one junction end, which may reflect a read error. The chain carries TRBV10-2 and TRBJ2-3; D possibly corresponds to TRBD1 (6 bases). This CDR3 has 15 amino acids. Germline CDR1 is WSHSY and CDR2 is SAAADI. CDR3 bases: TGCGCCAGCGCGTGGGGGCGGTGCGCCAAAGATACGCAGTATTTC. It yields the protein CASAWGRCAKDTQYF.

V usage is TRBV20-1 and J usage is TRBJ2-5, with TRBD2 matching over 8 bases. CDR1 and CDR2 from the germline V gene are DFQATT and SNEGSKA (reference sequence). V lost 2 bases to trimming and J lost 1 base; unmatched junction nucleotides: 6. The CDR3 consists of 15 residues. The CDR3 reads CSARPLAGPQETQYF. The CDR3 region has the DNA TGCAGTGCTAGACCGTTAGCGGGGCCCCAAGAGACCCAGTACTTC.

As regards this clonotype: Mismatch with germline at one junction end may stem from a read error. DNA for the CDR3: TGTGCCAGCAGTCCGGGGCTGGGAGCCAAAGATACGCAGTATTTC. This translates into CASSPGLGAKDTQYF. V and J are TRBV6-1 and TRBJ2-3; possibly TRBD1 or TRBD2 for D (5 bases each). CDR1 and CDR2 (germline): MNHNS, SASEGT. The CDR3 contains 15 residues.

By share, this clonotype counts as medium-sized. The rearrangement links TRBV10-2 to TRBJ2-3, with 7 bases lining up with TRBD2. This CDR3 has 14 amino acids. Unmatched junction bases numbered 3, after V lost 2 bases and J lost 4 bases. Germline V gene sequence: CDR1 WSHSY, CDR2 SAAADI. The CDR3 DNA follows: TGCGCCAGCAGTGAGGGGAGGGAGGCAGATACGCAGTATTTT. Its translation: CASSEGREADTQYF.

The table lists this clonotype with a few counts. This chain links TRBV11-2 with TRBJ1-5; no clear D gene. Germline loops: CDR1 SGHAT, CDR2 FQNNGV. Trimming shortened V by 0 bases and J by 5 bases, and 8 bases separated the two germline ends. The CDR3 has 14 amino acids. The CDR3 nucleotides read TGTGCCAGCAGCTTAGATCGTGCCGATCAGCCCCAGCATTTT. Protein sequence: CASSLDRADQPQHF.

The chain employs TRBV6-1 and TRBJ2-4; tentative D call: TRBD1 (5 bases). The J call may be incorrect, as the DNA end agrees better with TRBJ2-7. Looked up from germline, CDR1 is MNHNS and CDR2 is SASEGT. CDR3 size: 16 residues. In DNA form, the CDR3 reads TGTGCCAGCAGCTCCCCCCAGGGCCGGCACCCCTACGAGCAGTACTTC. Protein: CASSSPQGRHPYEQYF.

The chain couples TRBV6-1 to TRBJ2-7; 7 nucleotides align to TRBD1. V dropped 8 bases and J dropped 2; count of bases not matched to a gene: 9. This CDR3 region has 14 residues. Germline-derived CDR1 and CDR2 are MNHNS and SASEGT. CDR3 in amino acids: CASAHRGSTYEQYF. CDR3 bases: TGTGCCAGCGCGCACAGGGGTTCTACCTACGAGCAGTACTTC.

This clonotype appeared a few times. The chain employs TRBV12-3 or TRBV12-4 and TRBJ2-3, with TRBD2 matching 10 bases. The junction had 7 bases not matched to a gene; V was cut back by 5 bases and J by 2 bases. The CDR3 contains 16 residues. CDR3 DNA: TGTGCCAGCAGTGGCGGGACTAGCGAATACACAGATACGCAGTATTTT. This codes for CASSGGTSEYTDTQYF.